This entry lists 27 T cell receptor beta chains sequenced from one sample in a study of lymphopenia after photon versus proton radiotherapy. TCRdb's copy holds only in-frame clones and misses some; the assay was immunoSEQ multiplex PCR. The table lists some 70,000 clones, about 90% of them singletons. Here the sequenced sample was peripheral blood, taken from a patient treated with proton-based radiotherapy. The source of these receptors is a man older than 75 with esophageal cancer.

This sequence joins TRBV2 and TRBJ2-5; D may be TRBD1 (5 bases). This CDR3 has 13 amino acids. Germline CDR1 reads SNHLY; CDR2 reads FYNNEI. Trimming removed 7 bases at V and 1 base at J, with 10 bases between. The CDR3 DNA sequence: TGTGCCAGCACGCAGGGAAGCCAAGAGACCCAGTACTTC. This encodes CASTQGSQETQYF.

The chain combines TRBV5-4 with TRBJ2-7, with D unresolved. V lost 4 bases, J lost 2 bases, and 10 bases lay in between. The CDR3 loop spans 13 amino acids. Germline-derived CDR1 and CDR2 are SGHNT and YYREEE (reference sequence). The CDR3, as DNA: TGTGCCAGCAGCCCCGGTTACACCTACGAGCAGTACTTC. It encodes CASSPGYTYEQYF.

This rearrangement joins TRBV19 to TRBJ2-2; D is possibly TRBD1 (6 bases). The length of the CDR3 is 14 residues. CDR1 and CDR2 from the germline V gene are LNHDA and SQIVND (reference sequence). The V and J ends lost 6 bases and 10 bases respectively, with 18 bases between them. CDR3 region: CASSPRQVFEELFF. CDR3 DNA: TGTGCCAGTAGCCCAAGACAGGTTTTCGAGGAGCTGTTTTTT.

The count of this clone is one. The chain couples TRBV7-2 to TRBJ2-1, with a possible D match to TRBD1 (5 bases). This CDR3 is built from 15 residues. CDR1 is SGHTA and CDR2 is FQGNSA in the germline V gene. The V end lost 5 bases, the J end lost 0 bases, and 11 bases lay between the germline ends. CDR3 sequence: CASSAQAFSYNEQFF. The CDR3 DNA follows: TGTGCCAGCAGCGCACAGGCGTTCTCCTACAATGAGCAGTTCTTC.

The J gene is TRBJ2-1, the V gene TRBV2, with 10 bases fitting TRBD2. Looked up from germline, CDR1 is SNHLY and CDR2 is FYNNEI. After removal of 3 bases from V and 10 bases from J, the junction contained 12 bases not matched to a gene. The CDR3 extends over 16 amino acids. The CDR3 DNA reads as TGTGCCAGCAGTGAGTCTAGCCTAGCGGGGGCGAGAGAGCAGTTCTTC. The encoded protein is CASSESSLAGAREQFF.

The chain is built from TRBV7-8 and TRBJ1-2, with D hard to call. The CDR3 has 15 amino acids. CDR1 SGHVS and CDR2 FQNEAQ come from the germline V gene. Trimming took off 2 bases at V and 3 bases at J, with 13 bases between the two ends. CDR3 in amino acids: CASSLTRLYHYGYTF. The CDR3 DNA follows: TGTGCCAGCAGCTTAACCCGATTGTACCACTATGGCTACACCTTC. The full variable domain, rest sourced from reference TRBV7-8 and TRBJ1-2, is GAGVSQSPRYKVAKRGQDVALRCDPISGHVSLFWYQQALGQGPEFLTYFQNEAQLDKSGLPSDRFFAERPEGSVSTLKIQRTQQEDSAVYLCASSLTRLYHYGYTFGSGTRLTVV.

The chain uses TRBV7-9 and TRBJ1-2; D not resolved. The CDR3 runs to 14 residues. V shed 1 base and J shed 1 base, with 7 bases lying between them. The germline gives CDR1 SEHNR, CDR2 FQNEAQ (reference sequence). This CDR3 reads CASSLGQDNYGYTF. CDR3 DNA: TGTGCCAGCAGCTTAGGGCAGGATAACTATGGCTACACCTTC.

Of note for this clone: At one end the junction does not follow the germline gene, possibly because of a read error. The genes are TRBV30 and TRBJ1-2; D not resolved. The CDR3 is 12 residues long. From germline, CDR1 is GTSNPN and CDR2 SVGIG (reference sequence). As DNA, the CDR3 is TGTGCCTGGGGAGACACCCGCCTTGCCCTAAACTTC. This gives the protein CAWGDTRLALNF.

The chain carries TRBV11-2 and TRBJ1-2; D remains ambiguous. V was clipped by 5 bases and J by 7 bases, with 14 bases between them. Per germline, CDR1 SGHAT and CDR2 FQNNGV. The CDR3 loop spans 13 amino acids. CDR3 DNA sequence: TGTGCCAGCAGCGCTCTTTTCCTCGGTGGCTACACCTTC. Translated, it gives CASSALFLGGYTF.

V is TRBV11-3 and J is TRBJ2-1, with TRBD2 as a possible D gene (5 bases). The CDR3 covers 15 residues. The V and J ends lost 5 bases and 3 bases respectively, with 14 bases between them. The V gene's germline CDR1 is SGHNT and CDR2 YENEEA. The CDR3 region has the DNA TGTGCCAGCAGCCCGACCAGCGGCTACTACAATGAGCAGTTCTTC. Its protein is CASSPTSGYYNEQFF.

V is TRBV18 and J is TRBJ1-2, with 9 bases that match TRBD1. Per germline, CDR1 KGHSH and CDR2 LQKENI. The trim removed 2 bases at V and 0 bases at J, leaving 4 bases unmatched. The CDR3 loop spans 16 amino acids. CDR3 amino acids: CASSPGQGITNYGYTF. CDR3 DNA sequence: TGTGCCAGCTCACCAGGACAGGGGATAACTAACTATGGCTACACCTTC.

This chain uses TRBV19 with TRBJ1-4; 7 bases line up with TRBD1. Germline assignment: CDR1 LNHDA and CDR2 SQIVND (reference sequence). V lost 8 bases, J lost 8 bases, and 2 bases stayed unmatched. The CDR3 loop spans 11 amino acids. CDR3 in amino acids: CASETGEKLFF. Here the CDR3 DNA reads TGTGCCAGTGAGACAGGGGAAAAACTGTTTTTT.

This chain joins TRBV19 and TRBJ1-1; D is undetermined. The CDR3 runs to 12 residues. V lost 3 bases, J lost 6 bases, and 8 bases lay in between. Germline V CDR1 and CDR2: LNHDA, SQIVND (reference sequence). CDR3 amino acids: CASSMSGAEAFF. In DNA form, the CDR3 reads TGTGCCAGTAGTATGTCGGGCGCTGAAGCTTTCTTT.

This sequence joins TRBV5-6 and TRBJ1-2; no reliable D call. The CDR3 consists of 14 residues. The V end lost 2 bases, the J end lost 4 bases, and 12 bases lay between the germline ends. CDR1 is SGHDT and CDR2 is YYEEEE in the germline V gene. The CDR3 is CASSFQGPVYGYTF. In DNA, the CDR3 is TGTGCCAGCAGCTTCCAAGGTCCCGTCTATGGCTACACCTTC.

The rearrangement links TRBV7-2 to TRBJ2-2; D not resolved. Germline values: CDR1 SGHTA, CDR2 FQGNSA. The CDR3 is made up of 12 amino acids. Trimming removed 5 bases at V and 7 bases at J, with 8 bases between. DNA for the CDR3: TGTGCCAGCAGCGTCTATAGCGGGGAGCTGTTTTTT. It codes for CASSVYSGELFF.

The V call is TRBV7-6, the J call TRBJ1-1; unclear D gene. The CDR3 is 14 amino acids. CDR1 is SGHVS and CDR2 is FNYEAQ in the germline V gene. The V and J ends lost 2 bases and 1 base respectively, with 8 bases between them. CDR3 residues: CASSLRAGNTEAFF. In DNA, the CDR3 is TGTGCCAGCAGCTTACGGGCAGGGAACACTGAAGCTTTCTTT.

This clone was seen only a few times. The chain couples TRBV19 to TRBJ1-5; TRBD1 is a possible D gene (6 bases). Germline V gene data show CDR1 as LNHDA and CDR2 as SQIVND (reference sequence). Trimming stripped 7 bases from V and 3 bases from J, with 16 bases between. CDR3 size: 15 residues. CDR3 sequence reads: CASKGVANYNQPQHF. The CDR3 DNA reads TGTGCCAGTAAGGGGGTGGCAAACTACAATCAGCCCCAGCATTTT.

The J gene is TRBJ2-7, the V gene TRBV27; possibly TRBD1 or TRBD2 for D (6 bases each). The germline V gene encodes CDR1 MNHEY and CDR2 SMNVEV (reference sequence). This CDR3 is built from 14 residues. The germline V and J ends were trimmed by 2 bases and 5 bases, with 13 bases remaining between them. Here the CDR3 reads CASSLVPGEDEQYF. CDR3 nucleotide sequence: TGTGCCAGCAGTTTAGTTCCAGGGGAGGACGAGCAGTACTTC.

The rearrangement uses TRBV4-1 and TRBJ1-1; no clear D. The CDR3 totals 16 residues. The V end lost 0 bases, the J end lost 2 bases, and 13 bases lay between the germline ends. Looked up from germline, CDR1 is MGHRA and CDR2 is YSYEKL. This CDR3 reads CASSQDRRILNTEAFF. The CDR3 nucleotides are TGCGCCAGCAGCCAAGATCGTCGGATCCTCAACACTGAAGCTTTCTTT.

The chain links TRBV7-3 to TRBJ2-2; D unclear. Germline V CDR1 and CDR2: SGHTA, FQGTGA. This CDR3 contains 15 residues. Trimming took 4 bases from V and 6 from J, leaving 15 bases between them. As DNA, the CDR3 is TGTGCCAGCAGCTCCCCCTCCGTAATCTCCGGGGAGCTGTTTTTT. Its translation: CASSSPSVISGELFF.

V and J are TRBV9 and TRBJ2-5; D is possibly TRBD2 (6 bases). There are 15 residues in the CDR3. V lost 0 bases to trimming and J lost 2 bases, with 11 bases between them. Germline V gene data show CDR1 as SGDLS and CDR2 as YYNGEE. CDR3 DNA sequence: TGTGCCAGCAGCGTAGCGGGGGTCATACAAGAGACCCAGTACTTC. Protein: CASSVAGVIQETQYF.

In its sample, this clone was seen a few times. The gene calls are TRBV7-9 and TRBJ2-7; D possibly uses TRBD1 or TRBD2 (5 bases each). Germline CDR1 and CDR2: SEHNR and FQNEAQ (reference sequence). CDR3 length: 14 residues. Trimming pared 5 bases from V and 4 bases from J, leaving 15 bases between. This CDR3 is CASSPPLREYEQYF. CDR3 DNA: TGTGCCAGCAGCCCCCCACTCAGGGAGTACGAGCAGTACTTC. The full variable domain, rest sourced from reference TRBV7-9 and TRBJ2-7, is DTGVSQNPRHKITKRGQNVTFRCDPISEHNRLYWYRQTLGQGPEFLTYFQNEAQLEKSRLLSDRFSAERPKGSFSTLEIQRTEQGDSAMYLCASSPPLREYEQYFGPGTRLTVT.

This sequence joins TRBV2 and TRBJ2-6; TRBD1 matches 8 bases. The CDR3 consists of 17 residues. Germline loops: CDR1 SNHLY, CDR2 FYNNEI. J lost 0 bases, V lost 6 bases, and 7 bases had no gene match. CDR3 amino acids: CASSTGGPGSGANVLTF. The CDR3 bases are TGTGCCAGCAGCACAGGGGGTCCCGGCTCTGGGGCCAACGTCCTGACTTTC.

This rearrangement joins TRBV5-1 to TRBJ1-5; 9 positions match TRBD1. CDR1 is SGHRS and CDR2 is YFSETQ in the germline V gene. The junction had 6 bases not matched to a gene; V was cut back by 4 bases and J by 7 bases. There are 14 residues in the CDR3. This chain's CDR3 is CASSPGQGTQPQHF. The CDR3, as DNA: TGCGCCAGCAGCCCGGGACAGGGAACACAGCCCCAGCATTTT.

The chain employs TRBV18 and TRBJ1-5, with a tentative D call TRBD1 (5 bases). Per germline, CDR1 KGHSH and CDR2 LQKENI. The CDR3 length is 13 residues. The germline V and J ends were trimmed by 6 bases and 9 bases, with 15 bases remaining between them. The CDR3 reads CASSLESGMPQHF. DNA of the CDR3: TGTGCCAGCTCTCTCGAATCAGGGATGCCCCAGCATTTT.

The gene calls are TRBV7-9 and TRBJ2-1, with a tentative D call TRBD1 (5 bases). This CDR3 spans 15 amino acids. The germline V gene has CDR1 SEHNR and CDR2 FQNEAQ (reference sequence). Trimming left V 0 bases short and J 9 bases short, with 15 bases between. CDR3 in amino acids: CASSLARTGPTEQFF. The CDR3 DNA reads TGTGCCAGCAGCTTAGCGCGAACAGGTCCCACTGAGCAGTTCTTC.

This clone was counted only a few times. The chain joins TRBV4-3 to TRBJ2-2; D call uncertain. This CDR3 region has 15 residues. With 2 bases removed from V and 5 bases from J, the gap between germline ends came to 12 bases. Germline V gene data show CDR1 as LGHNA and CDR2 as YSLEER. CDR3 in DNA: TGCGCCAGCAGCCAAAGTGCGAGAGGAACCGGGGAGCTGTTTTTT. Its translation: CASSQSARGTGELFF.